The next 7 T cell receptor beta chains were all read from a single sample in a study of blood T cell repertoires in COVID-19. Produced via immunoSEQ multiplex PCR; TCRdb's table is partial and in-frame only. The table has 250,000 to 350,000 clones, about 91% seen once. Sequenced material: peripheral blood. These receptors were collected from a woman aged 55-75 years with acute or convalescent COVID-19.

This chain connects TRBV7-3 to TRBJ2-3; 8 bases line up with TRBD1. CDR3 length: 14 amino acids. The trim removed 4 bases at V and 2 bases at J, leaving 2 bases unmatched. Looked up from germline, CDR1 is SGHTA and CDR2 is FQGTGA. In DNA, the CDR3 is TGTGCCAGCAGCTCGACAGGGGCCACAGATACGCAGTATTTT. It yields the protein CASSSTGATDTQYF.

The chain employs TRBV4-2 and TRBJ1-5, with 8 nucleotides matching TRBD1. After removal of 0 bases from V and 6 bases from J, the junction contained 7 bases not matched to a gene. Germline CDR1 LGHNA, CDR2 YNFKEQ. This CDR3 has 16 amino acids. The CDR3: CASSQDRTGIFQPQHF. For the CDR3, the DNA is TGTGCCAGCAGCCAAGATCGGACAGGGATATTTCAGCCCCAGCATTTT.

V and J are TRBV9 and TRBJ2-7; a possible D gene is TRBD2 (6 bases). The CDR3 is made up of 16 amino acids. V shed 5 bases and J shed 3 bases, with 21 bases lying between them. CDR1 SGDLS and CDR2 YYNGEE come from the germline V gene. For the CDR3, the DNA is TGTGCCAGCAGTTACTCGGCGGCGGGAACCCGCTACGAGCAGTACTTC. Encoded protein: CASSYSAAGTRYEQYF. The full variable domain, with the rest looked up from reference TRBV9 and TRBJ2-7, is DSGVTQTPKHLITATGQRVTLRCSPRSGDLSVYWYQQSLDQGLQFLIQYYNGEERAKGNILERFSAQQFPDLHSELNLSSLELGDSALYFCASSYSAAGTRYEQYFGPGTRLTVT.

The table lists this clone with a count of one. The chain links TRBV30 to TRBJ1-2; maybe TRBD1 (5 bases). V lost 2 bases and J 4 bases, leaving 14 bases between the germline ends. Per germline, CDR1 GTSNPN and CDR2 SVGIG (reference sequence). There are 14 residues in the CDR3. In nucleotides, the CDR3 is TGTGCCTGGAGTAGGGATCAGGGAAGCTATGGCTACACCTTC. This translates into CAWSRDQGSYGYTF.

This clone occurred a few times. J is TRBJ2-1 and V is TRBV9, with D maybe TRBD1 (5 bases). The CDR3 totals 16 residues. Germline V gene data show CDR1 as SGDLS and CDR2 as YYNGEE. Trimming took 2 bases from V and 9 from J, leaving 21 bases between them. The CDR3 is CASSVLDNRGVTEQFF. Written as DNA, the CDR3 is TGTGCCAGCAGCGTCCTGGACAATCGAGGCGTAACTGAGCAGTTCTTC.

This chain joins TRBV4-2 and TRBJ1-2, with 8 bases identical to TRBD1. From germline, CDR1 is LGHNA and CDR2 YNFKEQ. The CDR3 extends over 18 amino acids. Losses at the gene ends were 0 bases for V and 4 bases for J; bases not matched to a gene: 13. The CDR3 sequence: CASSQDPLQGGSVYGYTF. In DNA form, the CDR3 reads TGTGCCAGCAGCCAAGATCCCTTACAGGGGGGCTCTGTCTATGGCTACACCTTC.

The V and J genes are TRBV3-1 (or the pseudogene TRBV3-2) and TRBJ1-5; D is possibly TRBD1 (5 bases). The CDR3 loop spans 12 amino acids. V was shortened by 4 bases and J by 16 bases, with 17 bases between the two germline ends. Germline CDR1 LGHDT, CDR2 YNNKEL (reference sequence). The CDR3: CASSPFAGLGHF. The DNA for the CDR3 is TGTGCCAGCAGCCCTTTTGCAGGGCTCGGTCATTTT.